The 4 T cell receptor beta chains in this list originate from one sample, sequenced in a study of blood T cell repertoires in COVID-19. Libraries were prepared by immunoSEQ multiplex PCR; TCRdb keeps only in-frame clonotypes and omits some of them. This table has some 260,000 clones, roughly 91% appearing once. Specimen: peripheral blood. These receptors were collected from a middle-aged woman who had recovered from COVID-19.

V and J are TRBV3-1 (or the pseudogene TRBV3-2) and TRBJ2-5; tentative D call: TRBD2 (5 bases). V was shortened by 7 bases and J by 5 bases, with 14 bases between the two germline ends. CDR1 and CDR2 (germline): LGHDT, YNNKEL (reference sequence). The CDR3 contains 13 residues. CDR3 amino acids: CASNNGMGETQYF. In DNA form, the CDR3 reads TGTGCCAGCAATAACGGGATGGGGGAGACCCAGTACTTC.

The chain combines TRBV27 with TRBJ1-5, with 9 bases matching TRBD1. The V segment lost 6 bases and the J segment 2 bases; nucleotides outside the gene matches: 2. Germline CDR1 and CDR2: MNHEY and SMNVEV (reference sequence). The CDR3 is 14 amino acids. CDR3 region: CASRGQGGNQPQHF. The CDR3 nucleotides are TGTGCCAGCAGGGGACAGGGCGGCAATCAGCCCCAGCATTTT.

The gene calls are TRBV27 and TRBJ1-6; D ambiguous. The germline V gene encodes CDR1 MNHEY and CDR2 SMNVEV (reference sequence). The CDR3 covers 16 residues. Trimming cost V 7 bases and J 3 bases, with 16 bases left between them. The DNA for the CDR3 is TGTGCCAGCACCCCCGGGGAGGGTGGCTATAATTCACCCCTCCACTTT. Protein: CASTPGEGGYNSPLHF.

The CDR3 sequence: CASSQERAFTLSEAFF. In DNA form, the CDR3 reads TGTGCCAGCAGCCAAGAGAGGGCGTTCACCCTGTCGGAAGCTTTCTTT. The chain carries TRBV4-2 and TRBJ1-1; D gene uncertain. Trimming pared 0 bases from V and 8 bases from J, leaving 19 bases between. Germline CDR1 is LGHNA and CDR2 is YNFKEQ. This CDR3 is 16 amino acids long.